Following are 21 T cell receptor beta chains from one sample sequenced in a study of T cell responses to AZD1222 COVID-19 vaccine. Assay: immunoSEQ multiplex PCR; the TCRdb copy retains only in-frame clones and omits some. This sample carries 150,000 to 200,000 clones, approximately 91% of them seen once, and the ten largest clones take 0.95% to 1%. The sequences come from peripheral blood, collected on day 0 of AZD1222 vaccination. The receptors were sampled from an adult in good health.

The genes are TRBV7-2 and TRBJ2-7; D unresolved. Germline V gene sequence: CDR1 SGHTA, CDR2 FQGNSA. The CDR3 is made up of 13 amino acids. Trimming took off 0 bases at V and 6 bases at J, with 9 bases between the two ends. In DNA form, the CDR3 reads TGTGCCAGCAGCTTAGCGCCTCTGGGCGAGCAGTACTTC. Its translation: CASSLAPLGEQYF.

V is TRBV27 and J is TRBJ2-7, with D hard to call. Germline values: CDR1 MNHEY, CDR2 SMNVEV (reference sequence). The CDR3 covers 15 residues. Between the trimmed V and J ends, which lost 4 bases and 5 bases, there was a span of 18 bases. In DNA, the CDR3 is TGTGCCAGCAGTTCGTCCGCTCATGCGATGGACGAGCAGTACTTC. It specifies CASSSSAHAMDEQYF.

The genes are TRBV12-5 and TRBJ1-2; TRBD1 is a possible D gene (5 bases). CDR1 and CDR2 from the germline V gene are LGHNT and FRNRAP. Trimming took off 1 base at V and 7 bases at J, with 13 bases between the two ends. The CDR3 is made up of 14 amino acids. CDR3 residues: CASGLGDPEGGYTF. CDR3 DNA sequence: TGTGCTAGTGGTTTGGGGGACCCCGAGGGTGGCTACACCTTC.

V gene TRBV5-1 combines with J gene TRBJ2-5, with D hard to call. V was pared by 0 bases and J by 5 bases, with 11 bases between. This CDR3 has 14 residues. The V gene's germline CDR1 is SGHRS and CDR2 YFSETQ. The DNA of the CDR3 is TGCGCCAGCAGCTTGGACCTGCCATGGGAGACCCAGTACTTC. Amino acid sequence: CASSLDLPWETQYF.

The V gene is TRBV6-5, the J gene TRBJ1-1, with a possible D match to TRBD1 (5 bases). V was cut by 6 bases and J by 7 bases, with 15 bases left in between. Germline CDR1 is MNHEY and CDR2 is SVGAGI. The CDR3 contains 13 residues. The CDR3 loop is CASSLGRDREAFF. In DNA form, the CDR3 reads TGTGCCAGCAGCCTCGGGCGGGACCGTGAAGCTTTCTTT.

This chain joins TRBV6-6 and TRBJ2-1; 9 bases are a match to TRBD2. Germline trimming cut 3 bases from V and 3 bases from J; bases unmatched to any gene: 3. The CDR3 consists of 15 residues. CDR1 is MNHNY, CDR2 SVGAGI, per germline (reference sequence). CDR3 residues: CASSYFSGSYNEQFF. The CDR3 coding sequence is TGTGCCAGCAGTTATTTTAGCGGGAGCTACAATGAGCAGTTCTTC.

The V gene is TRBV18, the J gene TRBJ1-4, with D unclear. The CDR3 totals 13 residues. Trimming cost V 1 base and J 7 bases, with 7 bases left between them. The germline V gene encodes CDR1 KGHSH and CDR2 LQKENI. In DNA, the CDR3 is TGTGCCAGCTCACCACGGAACAGTGAAAAACTGTTTTTT. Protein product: CASSPRNSEKLFF. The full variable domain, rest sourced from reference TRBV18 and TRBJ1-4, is NAGVMQNPRHLVRRRGQEARLRCSPMKGHSHVYWYRQLPEEGLKFMVYLQKENIIDESGMPKERFSAEFPKEGPSILRIQQVVRGDSAAYFCASSPRNSEKLFFGSGTQLSVL.

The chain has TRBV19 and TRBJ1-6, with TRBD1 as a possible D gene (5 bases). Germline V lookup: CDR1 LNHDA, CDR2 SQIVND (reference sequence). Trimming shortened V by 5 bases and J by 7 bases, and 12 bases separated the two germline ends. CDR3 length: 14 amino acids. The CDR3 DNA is TGTGCCAGTAGTCTACTCGACAGAAATTCACCCCTCCACTTT. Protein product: CASSLLDRNSPLHF.

The CDR3 nucleotides read TGTGCCAGCAGCCAAGACTCCCTAGCGGGGGGGTCCTACGAGCAGTACTTC. It is translated as CASSQDSLAGGSYEQYF. The J gene is TRBJ2-7, the V gene TRBV4-2; the match to TRBD2 covers 12 bases. In germline, CDR1 is LGHNA, CDR2 YNFKEQ. Trimming cost V 0 bases and J 1 base; bases outside gene matches: 4. This CDR3 contains 17 residues.

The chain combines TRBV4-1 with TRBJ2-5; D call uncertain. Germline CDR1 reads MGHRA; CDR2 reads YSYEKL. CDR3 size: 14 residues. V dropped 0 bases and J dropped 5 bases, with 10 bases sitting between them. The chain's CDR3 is CASSQDFYGETQYF. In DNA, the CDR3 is TGCGCCAGCAGCCAAGATTTTTATGGGGAGACCCAGTACTTC.

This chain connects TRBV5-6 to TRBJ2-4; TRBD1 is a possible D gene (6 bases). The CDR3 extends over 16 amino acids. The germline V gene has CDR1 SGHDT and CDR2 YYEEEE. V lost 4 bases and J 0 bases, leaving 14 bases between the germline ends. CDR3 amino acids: CASSRRDILAKNIQYF. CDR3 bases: TGTGCCAGCAGCCGCCGGGACATTCTAGCCAAAAACATTCAGTACTTC. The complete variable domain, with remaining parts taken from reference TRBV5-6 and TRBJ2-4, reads DAGVTQSPTHLIKTRGQQVTLRCSPKSGHDTVSWYQQALGQGPQFIFQYYEEEERQRGNFPDRFSGHQFPNYSSELNVNALLLGDSALYLCASSRRDILAKNIQYFGAGTRLSVL.

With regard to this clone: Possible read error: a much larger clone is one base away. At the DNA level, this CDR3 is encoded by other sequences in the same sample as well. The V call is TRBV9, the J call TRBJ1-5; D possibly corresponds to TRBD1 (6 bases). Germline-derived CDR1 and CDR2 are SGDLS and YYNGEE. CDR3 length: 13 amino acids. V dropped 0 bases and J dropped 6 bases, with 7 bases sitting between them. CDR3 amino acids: CASSVEGGQPQHF. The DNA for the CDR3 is TGTGCCAGCAGCGTAGAAGGGGGTCAGCCCCAGCATTTT.

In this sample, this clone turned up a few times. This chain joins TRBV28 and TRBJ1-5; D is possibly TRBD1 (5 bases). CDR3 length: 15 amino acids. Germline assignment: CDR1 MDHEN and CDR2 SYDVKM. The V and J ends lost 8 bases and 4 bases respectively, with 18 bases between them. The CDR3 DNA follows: TGTGCCAGCTTCAGTCTTGGGGGTGGGAATCAGCCCCAGCATTTT. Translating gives CASFSLGGGNQPQHF.

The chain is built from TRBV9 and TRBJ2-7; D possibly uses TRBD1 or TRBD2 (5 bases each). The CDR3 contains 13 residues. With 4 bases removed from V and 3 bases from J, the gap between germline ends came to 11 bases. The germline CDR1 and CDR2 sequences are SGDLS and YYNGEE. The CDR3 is CASSHGAGYEQYF. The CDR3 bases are TGTGCCAGCAGCCACGGGGCGGGCTACGAGCAGTACTTC.

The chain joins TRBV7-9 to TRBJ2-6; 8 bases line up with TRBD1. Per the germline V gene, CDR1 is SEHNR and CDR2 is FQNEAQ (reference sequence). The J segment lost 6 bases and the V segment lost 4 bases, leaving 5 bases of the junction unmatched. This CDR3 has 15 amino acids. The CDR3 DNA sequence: TGTGCCAGCAGCTCACGACAGGGGAAGGCCAACGTCCTGACTTTC. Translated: CASSSRQGKANVLTF.

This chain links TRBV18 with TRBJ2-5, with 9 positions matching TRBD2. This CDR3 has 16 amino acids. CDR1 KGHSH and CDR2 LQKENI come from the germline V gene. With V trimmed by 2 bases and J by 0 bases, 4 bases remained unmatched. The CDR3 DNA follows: TGTGCCAGCTCACCAGTGACTAGCGGTTACCAAGAGACCCAGTACTTC. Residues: CASSPVTSGYQETQYF.

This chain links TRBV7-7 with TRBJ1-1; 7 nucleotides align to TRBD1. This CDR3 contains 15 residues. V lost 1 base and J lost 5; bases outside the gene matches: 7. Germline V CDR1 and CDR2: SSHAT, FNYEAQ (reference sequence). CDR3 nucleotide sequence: TGTGCCAGCAGCTTAGGCGGGGCAGGGGGGACTGAAGCTTTCTTT. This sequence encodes CASSLGGAGGTEAFF. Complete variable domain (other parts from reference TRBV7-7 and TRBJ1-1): GAGVSQSPRYKVTKRGQDVTLRCDPISSHATLYWYQQALGQGPEFLTYFNYEAQPDKSGLPSDRFSAERPEGSISTLTIQRTEQRDSAMYRCASSLGGAGGTEAFFGQGTRLTVV.

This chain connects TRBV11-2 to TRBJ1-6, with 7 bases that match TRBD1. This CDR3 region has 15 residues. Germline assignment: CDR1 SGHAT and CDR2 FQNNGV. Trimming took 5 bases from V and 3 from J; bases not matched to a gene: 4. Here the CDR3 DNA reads TGTGCCAGCAGCCATAGGACAGGCTATAATTCACCCCTCCACTTT. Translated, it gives CASSHRTGYNSPLHF.

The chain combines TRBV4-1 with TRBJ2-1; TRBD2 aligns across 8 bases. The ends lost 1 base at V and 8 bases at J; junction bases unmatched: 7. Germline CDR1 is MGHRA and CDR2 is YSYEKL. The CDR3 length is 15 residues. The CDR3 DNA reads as TGCGCCAGCAGCCAAGTAGCGGGGACCCCCGATGAGCAGTTCTTC. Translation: CASSQVAGTPDEQFF.

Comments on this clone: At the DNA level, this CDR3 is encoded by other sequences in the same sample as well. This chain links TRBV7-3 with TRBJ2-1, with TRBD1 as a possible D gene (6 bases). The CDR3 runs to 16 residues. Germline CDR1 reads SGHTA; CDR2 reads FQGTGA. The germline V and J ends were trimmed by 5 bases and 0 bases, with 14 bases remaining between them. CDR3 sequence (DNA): TGTGCCAGCAGCCCCCTCACAGGGAGCTCCTACAATGAGCAGTTCTTC. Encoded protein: CASSPLTGSSYNEQFF. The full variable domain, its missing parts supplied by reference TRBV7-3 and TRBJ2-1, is GAGVSQTPSNKVTEKGKYVELRCDPISGHTALYWYRQSLGQGPEFLIYFQGTGAADDSGLPNDRFFAVRPEGSVSTLKIQRTERGDSAVYLCASSPLTGSSYNEQFFGPGTRLTVL.

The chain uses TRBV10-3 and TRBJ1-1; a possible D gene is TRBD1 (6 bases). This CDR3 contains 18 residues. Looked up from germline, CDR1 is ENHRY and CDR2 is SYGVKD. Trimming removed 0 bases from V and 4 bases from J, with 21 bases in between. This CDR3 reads CAISESTASGGGSTEAFF. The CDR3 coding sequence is TGTGCCATCAGTGAGTCGACCGCTTCGGGGGGCGGAAGCACTGAAGCTTTCTTT.